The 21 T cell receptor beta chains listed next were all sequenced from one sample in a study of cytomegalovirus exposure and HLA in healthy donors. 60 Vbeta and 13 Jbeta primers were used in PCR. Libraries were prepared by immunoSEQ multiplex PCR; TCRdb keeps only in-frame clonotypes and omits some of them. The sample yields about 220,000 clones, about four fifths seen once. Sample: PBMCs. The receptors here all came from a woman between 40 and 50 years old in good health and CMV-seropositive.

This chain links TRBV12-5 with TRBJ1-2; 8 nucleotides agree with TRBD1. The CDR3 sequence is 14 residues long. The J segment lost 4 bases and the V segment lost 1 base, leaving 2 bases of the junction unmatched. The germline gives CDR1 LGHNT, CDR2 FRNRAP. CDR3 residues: CASGLGGTGYGYTF. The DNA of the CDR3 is TGTGCTAGTGGTTTGGGGGGGACAGGCTATGGCTACACCTTC.

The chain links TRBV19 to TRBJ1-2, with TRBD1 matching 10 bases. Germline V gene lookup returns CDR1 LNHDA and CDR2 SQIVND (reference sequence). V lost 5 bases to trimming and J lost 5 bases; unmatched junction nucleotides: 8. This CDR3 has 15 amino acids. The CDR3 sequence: CASSARDRGKYGYTF. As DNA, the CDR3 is TGTGCCAGTAGTGCCCGGGACAGGGGCAAATATGGCTACACCTTC.

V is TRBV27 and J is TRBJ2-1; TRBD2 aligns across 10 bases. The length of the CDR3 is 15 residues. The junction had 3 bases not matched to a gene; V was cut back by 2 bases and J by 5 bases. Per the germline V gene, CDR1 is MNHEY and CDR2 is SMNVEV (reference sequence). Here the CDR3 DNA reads TGTGCCAGCAGTTTAAGGCTAGCGGGGGACAATGAGCAGTTCTTC. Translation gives CASSLRLAGDNEQFF.

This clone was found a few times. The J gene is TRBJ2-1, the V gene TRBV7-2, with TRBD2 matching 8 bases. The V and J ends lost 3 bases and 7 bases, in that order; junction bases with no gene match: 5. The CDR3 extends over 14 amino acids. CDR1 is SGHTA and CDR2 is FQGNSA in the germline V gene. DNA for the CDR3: TGTGCCAGCAGCTTGGGACTAGACCCTAATGAGCAGTTCTTC. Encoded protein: CASSLGLDPNEQFF.

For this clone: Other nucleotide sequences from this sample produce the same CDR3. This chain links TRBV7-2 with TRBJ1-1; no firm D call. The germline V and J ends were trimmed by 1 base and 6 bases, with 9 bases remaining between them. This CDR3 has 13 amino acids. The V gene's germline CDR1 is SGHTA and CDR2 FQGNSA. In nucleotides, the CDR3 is TGTGCCAGCAGCTTAGTGGGCGGGGCTGAAGCTTTCTTT. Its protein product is CASSLVGGAEAFF.

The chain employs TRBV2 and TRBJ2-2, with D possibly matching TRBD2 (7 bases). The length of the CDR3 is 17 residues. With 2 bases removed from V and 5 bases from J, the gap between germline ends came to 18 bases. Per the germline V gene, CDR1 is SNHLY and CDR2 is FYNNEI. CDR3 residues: CASSESVGGPLTGELFF. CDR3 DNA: TGTGCCAGCAGTGAATCGGTGGGGGGGCCTCTAACCGGGGAGCTGTTTTTT.

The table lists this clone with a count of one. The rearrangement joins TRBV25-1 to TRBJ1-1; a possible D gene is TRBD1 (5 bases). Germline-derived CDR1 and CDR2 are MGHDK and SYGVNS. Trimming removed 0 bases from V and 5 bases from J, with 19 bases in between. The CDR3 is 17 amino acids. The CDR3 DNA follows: TGTGCCAGCAGTGAATATAAAGAAGGGGCGCGGGAAACTGAAGCTTTCTTT. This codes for CASSEYKEGARETEAFF.

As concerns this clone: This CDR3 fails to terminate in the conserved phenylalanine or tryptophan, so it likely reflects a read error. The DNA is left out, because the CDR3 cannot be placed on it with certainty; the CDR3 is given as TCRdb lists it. The CDR3 region is CASSLPPGQGAIVI. The chain combines TRBV7-2 with TRBJ2-7; the D call of TRBD1 is as the table states it, not checked on the DNA. The germline CDR1 and CDR2 sequences are SGHTA and FQGNSA. Both ends counted, the CDR3 spans 14 residues.

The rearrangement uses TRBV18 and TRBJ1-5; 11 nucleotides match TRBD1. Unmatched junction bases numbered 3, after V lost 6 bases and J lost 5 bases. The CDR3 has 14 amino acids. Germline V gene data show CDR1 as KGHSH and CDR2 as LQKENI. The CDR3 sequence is CASSRDRGDQPQHF. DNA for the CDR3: TGTGCCAGCTCCCGGGACAGGGGGGATCAGCCCCAGCATTTT.

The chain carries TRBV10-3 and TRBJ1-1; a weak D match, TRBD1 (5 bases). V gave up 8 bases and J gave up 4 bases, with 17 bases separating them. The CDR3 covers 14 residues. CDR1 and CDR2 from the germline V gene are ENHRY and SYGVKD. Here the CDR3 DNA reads TGTGCCATCGCGGAGGGGCAGGCGGGCACTGAAGCTTTCTTT. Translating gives CAIAEGQAGTEAFF.

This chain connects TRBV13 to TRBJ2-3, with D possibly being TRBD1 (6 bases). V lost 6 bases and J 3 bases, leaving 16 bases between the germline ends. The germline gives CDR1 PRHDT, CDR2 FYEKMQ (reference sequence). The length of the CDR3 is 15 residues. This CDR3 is CASSRTVPSTDTQYF. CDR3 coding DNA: TGTGCCAGCAGTCGGACAGTACCCTCAACAGATACGCAGTATTTT. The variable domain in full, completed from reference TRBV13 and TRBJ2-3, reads AAGVIQSPRHLIKEKRETATLKCYPIPRHDTVYWYQQGPGQDPQFLISFYEKMQSDKGSIPDRFSAQQFSDYHSELNMSSLELGDSALYFCASSRTVPSTDTQYFGPGTRLTVL.

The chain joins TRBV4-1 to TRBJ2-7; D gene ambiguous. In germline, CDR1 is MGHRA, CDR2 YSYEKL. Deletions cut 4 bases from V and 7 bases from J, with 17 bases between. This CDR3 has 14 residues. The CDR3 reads CASSPRPRSREQYF. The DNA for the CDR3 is TGCGCCAGCAGCCCGCGTCCCCGGTCGAGGGAGCAGTACTTC.

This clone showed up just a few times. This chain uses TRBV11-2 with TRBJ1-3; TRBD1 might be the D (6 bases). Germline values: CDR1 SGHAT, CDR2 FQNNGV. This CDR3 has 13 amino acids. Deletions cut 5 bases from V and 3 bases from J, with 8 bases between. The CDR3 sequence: CASSTDSGNTIYF. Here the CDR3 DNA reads TGTGCCAGCAGCACGGACAGTGGAAACACCATATATTTT.

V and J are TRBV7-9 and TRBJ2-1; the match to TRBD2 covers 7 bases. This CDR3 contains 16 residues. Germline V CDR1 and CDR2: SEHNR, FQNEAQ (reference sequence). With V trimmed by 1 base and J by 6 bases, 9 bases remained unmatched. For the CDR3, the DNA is TGTGCCAGCAGCTTAGGAGGTGGACTAGGGGCCAATGAGCAGTTCTTC. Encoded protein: CASSLGGGLGANEQFF.

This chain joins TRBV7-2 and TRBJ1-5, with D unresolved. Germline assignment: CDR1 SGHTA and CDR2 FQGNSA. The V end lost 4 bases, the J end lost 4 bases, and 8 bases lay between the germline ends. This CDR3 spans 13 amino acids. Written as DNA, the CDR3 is TGTGCCAGCAGCTCGGAGGGTAATCAGCCCCAGCATTTT. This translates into CASSSEGNQPQHF.

The CDR3 DNA reads TGTGCCGTAGAGAGACAGGGCCCTTCCAATGAGCAGTTCTTC. Its translation is CAVERQGPSNEQFF. V usage is TRBV2 and J usage is TRBJ2-1, with 7 nucleotides matching TRBD1. Per germline, CDR1 SNHLY and CDR2 FYNNEI. After removal of 11 bases from V and 6 bases from J, the junction contained 13 bases not matched to a gene. The CDR3 consists of 14 residues.

This chain's CDR3 is CASSHGRGTSGAYEQYF. CDR3 nucleotide sequence: TGCGCCAGCAGCCACGGAAGGGGGACTAGCGGGGCCTACGAGCAGTACTTC. The chain is built from TRBV4-1 and TRBJ2-7, with TRBD2 identical over 13 bases. Trimming at V came to 3 bases and at J to 2 bases, leaving 7 bases not matched to a gene. This CDR3 contains 17 residues. From germline, CDR1 is MGHRA and CDR2 YSYEKL.

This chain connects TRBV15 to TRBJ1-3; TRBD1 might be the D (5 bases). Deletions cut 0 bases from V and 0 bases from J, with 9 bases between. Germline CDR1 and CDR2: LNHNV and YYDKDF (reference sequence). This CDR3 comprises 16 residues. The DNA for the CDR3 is TGTGCCACCAGCAGAGAACAGGAAAACTCTGGAAACACCATATATTTT. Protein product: CATSREQENSGNTIYF.

The CDR3 spells CASSQLAGGLYNEQFF. CDR3 in DNA: TGTGCCAGCAGCCAGCTAGCGGGAGGCCTTTACAATGAGCAGTTCTTC. The gene calls are TRBV7-8 and TRBJ2-1; 11 bases align to TRBD2. The V gene's germline CDR1 is SGHVS and CDR2 FQNEAQ. V shed 5 bases, J shed 4 bases, and the junction held 7 bases outside the gene matches. CDR3 length: 16 amino acids.

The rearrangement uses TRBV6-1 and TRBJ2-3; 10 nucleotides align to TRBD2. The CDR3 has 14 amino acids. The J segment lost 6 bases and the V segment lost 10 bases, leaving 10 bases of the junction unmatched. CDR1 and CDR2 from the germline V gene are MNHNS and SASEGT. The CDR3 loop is CAISPGLATDTQYF. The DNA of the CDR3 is TGTGCCATCTCCCCGGGACTAGCGACTGATACGCAGTATTTT.

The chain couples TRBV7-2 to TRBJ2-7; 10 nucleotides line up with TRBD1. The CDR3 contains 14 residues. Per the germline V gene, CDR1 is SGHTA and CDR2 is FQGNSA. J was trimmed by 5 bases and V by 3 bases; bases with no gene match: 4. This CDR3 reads CASSFAGTGDEQYF. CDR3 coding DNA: TGTGCCAGCAGCTTCGCCGGGACAGGGGACGAGCAGTACTTC. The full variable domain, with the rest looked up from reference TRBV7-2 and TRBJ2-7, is GAGVSQSPSNKVTEKGKDVELRCDPISGHTALYWYRQSLGQGLEFLIYFQGNSAPDKSGLPSDRFSAERTGGSVSTLTIQRTQQEDSAVYLCASSFAGTGDEQYFGPGTRLTVT.